This T cell receptor (beta chain) was sequenced in a study of vaccination effects on CD4 cells after COVID-19. The data were produced by immunoSEQ multiplex PCR, yet TCRdb's version contains in-frame clones alone and is incomplete. The sample carries roughly 61,000 clones, 75% to 85% recorded once. Findings and caveats of the study: Marked clonal contraction of both clone types appeared late after vaccination.

Worth noting for this clone: Its antigen is undetermined.

Germline V gene sequence: CDR1 SGHRS, CDR2 YFSETQ. The CDR3 runs to 15 residues. The V and J ends lost 4 bases and 3 bases respectively, with 16 bases between them. Before sequencing took place, the ViraFEST assay used viral peptide pools to expand antigen-specific CD4+ T cells. The culture ran for around 10 days before CD4+ T cells were isolated. The TCR was taken from a human donor who received a COVID-19 vaccine. This material consisted of CD4+ T cells from PBMCs cultured with HCoV-229E spike peptides, taken before COVID-19 vaccination. V usage is TRBV5-1 and J usage is TRBJ1-2; D is unclear. The CDR3 spells CASSKLLQYDYGYTF. Here the CDR3 DNA reads TGCGCCAGCAGCAAACTACTTCAATACGACTATGGCTACACCTTC.